The 11 T cell receptor beta chains reported below all come from one sample, sequenced in a study of shared T cell receptors in the human thymus. Produced via immunoSEQ multiplex PCR; TCRdb's table is partial and in-frame only. The data show roughly 68,000 clones, about 96% seen once. The sequenced sample consisted of thymocytes. These receptor sequences come from a human donor.

In its sample, this clone was seen a few times. The chain is built from TRBV18 and TRBJ1-2, with 8 nucleotides matching TRBD1. The CDR3 extends over 14 amino acids. Losses at the gene ends were 2 bases for V and 4 bases for J; bases not matched to a gene: 3. CDR1 and CDR2 from the germline V gene are KGHSH and LQKENI. The CDR3 sequence: CASSPRQGPYGYTF. In DNA, the CDR3 is TGTGCCAGCTCACCAAGACAGGGGCCCTATGGCTACACCTTC.

The chain combines TRBV5-1 with TRBJ2-7, with unresolved D. The CDR3 consists of 17 residues. CDR1 is SGHRS, CDR2 YFSETQ, per germline. Trimming left V 2 bases short and J 3 bases short, with 21 bases between. This chain's CDR3 is CASSFHHPDLSSYEQYF. CDR3 in DNA: TGCGCCAGCAGCTTTCACCATCCAGACCTTTCTAGCTACGAGCAGTACTTC.

V is TRBV6-5 and J is TRBJ2-7, with no clear D. The CDR3 spans 15 residues. V was shortened by 3 bases and J by 2 bases, with 14 bases between the two germline ends. Germline CDR1 MNHEY, CDR2 SVGAGI. CDR3 bases: TGTGCCAGCAGTTATTTCTTTAGGGCAGCCTACGAGCAGTACTTC. It encodes CASSYFFRAAYEQYF.

The chain is built from TRBV4-1 and TRBJ1-1; D uncertain. The CDR3 loop spans 14 amino acids. The ends were cut back, 3 bases at V and 1 base at J, with 9 bases in the middle. Per germline, CDR1 MGHRA and CDR2 YSYEKL. CDR3 in amino acids: CASSHYYWNTEAFF. The CDR3, as DNA: TGCGCCAGCAGCCACTATTACTGGAACACTGAAGCTTTCTTT.

This chain uses TRBV5-6 with TRBJ1-2; no definite D call. The CDR3 runs to 11 residues. CDR1 is SGHDT and CDR2 is YYEEEE in the germline V gene. V dropped 2 bases and J dropped 2 bases, with 1 base sitting between them. The CDR3 coding sequence is TGTGCCAGCAGCTTAAACTATGGCTACACCTTC. Encoded protein: CASSLNYGYTF.

The V gene is TRBV29-1, the J gene TRBJ2-3; TRBD2 aligns across 9 bases. J was trimmed by 1 base and V by 3 bases; bases with no gene match: 5. CDR1 is SQVTM and CDR2 is ANQGSEA in the germline V gene. CDR3 length: 15 residues. CDR3 nucleotide sequence: TGCAGCGTTGAGGTCGTAGCGGGGGGCACAGATACGCAGTATTTT. Translated: CSVEVVAGGTDTQYF.

This clone appeared a few times. The rearrangement joins TRBV11-1 to TRBJ1-1; D may be TRBD1 (5 bases). This CDR3 has 13 amino acids. Germline V gene lookup returns CDR1 SGHAT and CDR2 FQDESV (reference sequence). Trimming pared 1 base from V and 5 bases from J, leaving 8 bases between. The CDR3 is CASSLGAGTEAFF. The CDR3, as DNA: TGTGCCAGCAGCTTAGGGGCAGGGACTGAAGCTTTCTTT.

CDR3 region: CASSSGPGTEAFF. The DNA for the CDR3 is TGCGCCAGCAGCTCCGGACCGGGGACTGAAGCTTTCTTT. J is TRBJ1-1 and V is TRBV5-1, with unresolved D. Trimming stripped 3 bases from V and 5 bases from J, with 11 bases between. Looked up from germline, CDR1 is SGHRS and CDR2 is YFSETQ. This CDR3 region has 13 residues.

V gene TRBV18 combines with J gene TRBJ2-7; D is perhaps TRBD1 (7 bases). The V end lost 2 bases, the J end lost 0 bases, and 20 bases lay between the germline ends. The CDR3 contains 18 residues. Germline CDR1 is KGHSH and CDR2 is LQKENI. The CDR3 region has the DNA TGTGCCAGCTCACCAAACCATCAGGGGGGCCTTCGCTCCTACGAGCAGTACTTC. It codes for CASSPNHQGGLRSYEQYF.

The J gene is TRBJ1-2, the V gene TRBV19, with D possibly TRBD1 on 5 matching bases. CDR1 and CDR2 (germline): LNHDA, SQIVND (reference sequence). The ends were cut back, 2 bases at V and 3 bases at J, with 13 bases in the middle. This CDR3 spans 15 amino acids. The CDR3 loop reads CASSIRGSHYYGYTF. The DNA for the CDR3 is TGTGCCAGTAGTATAAGGGGCAGCCACTACTATGGCTACACCTTC.

The chain couples TRBV7-6 to TRBJ2-3; D unclear. The CDR3 consists of 14 residues. Germline V gene data show CDR1 as SGHVS and CDR2 as FNYEAQ. Trimming shortened V by 0 bases and J by 1 base, and 5 bases separated the two germline ends. CDR3 residues: CASSLASGTDTQYF. The CDR3 region has the DNA TGTGCCAGCAGCTTAGCGTCGGGCACAGATACGCAGTATTTT.